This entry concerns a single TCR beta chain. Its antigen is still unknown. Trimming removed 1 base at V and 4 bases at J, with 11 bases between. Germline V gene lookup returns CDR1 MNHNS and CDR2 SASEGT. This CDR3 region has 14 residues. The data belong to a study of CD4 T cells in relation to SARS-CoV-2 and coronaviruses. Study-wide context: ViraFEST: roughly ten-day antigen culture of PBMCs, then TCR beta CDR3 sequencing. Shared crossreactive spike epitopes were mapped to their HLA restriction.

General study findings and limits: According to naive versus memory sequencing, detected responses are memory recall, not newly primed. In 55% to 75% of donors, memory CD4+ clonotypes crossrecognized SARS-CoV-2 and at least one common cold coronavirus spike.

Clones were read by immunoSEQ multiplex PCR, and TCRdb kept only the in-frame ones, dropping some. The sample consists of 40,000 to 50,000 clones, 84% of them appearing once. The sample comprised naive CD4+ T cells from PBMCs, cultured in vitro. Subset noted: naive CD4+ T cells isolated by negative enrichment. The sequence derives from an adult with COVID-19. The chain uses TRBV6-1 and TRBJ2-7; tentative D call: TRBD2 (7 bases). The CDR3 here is CASSEVGGGYEQYF. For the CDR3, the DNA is TGTGCCAGCAGTGAAGTAGGGGGGGGTTACGAGCAGTACTTC.